This TCR beta chain was observed in a study of shared clonotypes between healthy human individuals. Profiled with immunoSEQ multiplex PCR; TCRdb holds only in-frame clones, not every one. The sample shows over 700,000 clones, roughly 72% of them seen only once. About this clone itself: Other DNA sequences from this sample encode an identical CDR3 as well.

This CDR3 has 14 residues. Germline-derived CDR1 and CDR2 are SGHVS and FQNEAQ. Trimming took off 3 bases at V and 0 bases at J, with 6 bases between the two ends. This sequence was found in a woman in her 30s in good health. The gene calls are TRBV7-8 and TRBJ1-5, with D uncertain. Sequenced input: memory CD4+ T cells sorted from blood. Subset of the sample: CD45RA-negative fraction. CDR3 sequence (DNA): TGTGCCAGCAGCTTTCTGGATAGCAATCAGCCCCAGCATTTT. The encoded protein is CASSFLDSNQPQHF.